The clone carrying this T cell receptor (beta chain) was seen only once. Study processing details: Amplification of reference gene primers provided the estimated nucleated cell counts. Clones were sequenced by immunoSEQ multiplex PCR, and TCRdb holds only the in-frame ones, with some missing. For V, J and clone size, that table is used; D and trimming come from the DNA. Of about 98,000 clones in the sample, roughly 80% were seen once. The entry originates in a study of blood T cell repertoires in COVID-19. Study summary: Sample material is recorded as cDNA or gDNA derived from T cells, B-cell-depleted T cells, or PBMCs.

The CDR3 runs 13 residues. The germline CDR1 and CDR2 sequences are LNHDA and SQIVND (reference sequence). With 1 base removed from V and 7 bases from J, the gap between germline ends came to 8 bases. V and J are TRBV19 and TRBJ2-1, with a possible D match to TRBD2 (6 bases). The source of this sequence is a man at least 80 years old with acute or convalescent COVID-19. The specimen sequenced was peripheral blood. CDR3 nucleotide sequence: TGTGCCAGTAGTATAGCGGGGGTTAATGAGCAGTTCTTC. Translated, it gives CASSIAGVNEQFF. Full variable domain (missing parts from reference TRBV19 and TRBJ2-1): DGGITQSPKYLFRKEGQNVTLSCEQNLNHDAMYWYRQDPGQGLRLIYYSQIVNDFQKGDIAEGYSVSREKKESFPLTVTSAQKNPTAFYLCASSIAGVNEQFFGPGTRLTVL.